This T cell receptor beta chain was sequenced during a study of Graves' ophthalmopathy and Graves' hyperthyroidism. Study at large: Peripheral blood sampling occurred at initial diagnosis, before any treatment. Broader study findings: Using a 13-signature model, the authors split ophthalmopathy from stable hyperthyroidism, with under 90% sensitivity and 81.08% specificity. The blood repertoire also included most expanded thyroid clonotypes above 0.001 frequency.

The sequenced template was RNA, covering the TCR beta CDR3 region. First-round RT-PCR used HTBI primers; second-round multiplex PCR followed. In TCRdb, the multiplex PCR reads were re-called with MiXCR into one record per CDR3 protein. The table records approximately 210,000 distinct CDR3 sequences, under 30% of them present only once. In the case of this clonotype: Its antigen is as yet unknown.

The germline V and J ends were trimmed by 7 bases and 7 bases, with 16 bases remaining between them. The CDR3 is made up of 13 amino acids. Pregnancy or lactation, uncontrolled infections and other autoimmune diseases were grounds for excluding patients. The sequence came from a man between 50 and 59 years old with Graves' ophthalmopathy. The chain links TRBV12-3 or TRBV12-4 to TRBJ1-2; D is unclear. Sample: peripheral blood. This CDR3 reads CASTTEAGIGYTF. For the CDR3, the DNA is TGTGCCAGCACCACAGAAGCTGGGATTGGCTACACCTTC.